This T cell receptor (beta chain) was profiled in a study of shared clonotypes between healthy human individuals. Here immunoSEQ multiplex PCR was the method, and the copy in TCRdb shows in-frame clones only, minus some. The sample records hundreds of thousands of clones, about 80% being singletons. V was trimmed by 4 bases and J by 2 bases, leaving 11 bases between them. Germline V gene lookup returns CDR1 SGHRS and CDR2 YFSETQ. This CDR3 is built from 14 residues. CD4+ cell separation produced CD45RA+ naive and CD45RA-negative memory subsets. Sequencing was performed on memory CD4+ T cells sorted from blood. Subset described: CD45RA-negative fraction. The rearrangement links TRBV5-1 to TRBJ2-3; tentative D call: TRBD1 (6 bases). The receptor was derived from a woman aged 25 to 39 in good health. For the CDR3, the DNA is TGCGCCAGCAGCCTCGGACAGATCACAGATACGCAGTATTTT. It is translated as CASSLGQITDTQYF.